These 21 T cell receptor beta chains originate from one sample sequenced in a study of blood T cell repertoires in COVID-19. The protocol was immunoSEQ multiplex PCR, while the TCRdb copy is restricted to in-frame clones and leaves out a portion. The table lists roughly 500,000 clones, approximately 85% of them singletons. Sequenced material: peripheral blood. The source of these receptors is a human donor in a cohort sampled during active COVID-19.

The gene calls are TRBV7-8 and TRBJ2-5; 7 bases agree with TRBD1. Trimming at V came to 2 bases and at J to 1 base, leaving 7 bases not matched to a gene. In germline, CDR1 is SGHVS, CDR2 FQNEAQ. The CDR3 spans 16 residues. DNA for the CDR3: TGTGCCAGCAGCTTATTCATTTGGGACAGCCAAGAGACCCAGTACTTC. Residues: CASSLFIWDSQETQYF.

This clone was seen just once. The rearrangement joins TRBV28 to TRBJ2-1, with D possibly matching TRBD2 (5 bases). Germline V gene sequence: CDR1 MDHEN, CDR2 SYDVKM. CDR3 length equals 16 residues. Trimming shortened V by 6 bases and J by 4 bases, and 19 bases separated the two germline ends. The CDR3 coding sequence is TGTGCCAGCAGCATCGATTGGACTTCTTCTTACAATGAGCAGTTCTTC. Amino acids: CASSIDWTSSYNEQFF.

J is TRBJ1-4 and V is TRBV9; 7 nucleotides line up with TRBD1. The V and J ends lost 2 bases and 7 bases, in that order; junction bases with no gene match: 8. The CDR3 length is 15 residues. Germline CDR1 reads SGDLS; CDR2 reads YYNGEE. The CDR3 nucleotides are TGTGCCAGCAGCGTCCTGACAGGGTTGGGTGAAAAACTGTTTTTT. Translated: CASSVLTGLGEKLFF.

The V call is TRBV11-2, the J call TRBJ1-1; possible D gene TRBD1, 5 bases. The V gene lost 2 bases and the J gene lost 3 bases, with 13 bases spanning the gap. Looked up from germline, CDR1 is SGHAT and CDR2 is FQNNGV. CDR3 length equals 15 residues. The CDR3 region is CASSLRGVGDTEAFF. CDR3 bases: TGTGCCAGCAGCTTACGGGGGGTAGGGGACACTGAAGCTTTCTTT. The full variable domain, completed using reference TRBV11-2 and TRBJ1-1, is EAGVAQSPRYKIIEKRQSVAFWCNPISGHATLYWYQQILGQGPKLLIQFQNNGVVDDSQLPKDRFSAERLKGVDSTLKIQPAKLEDSAVYLCASSLRGVGDTEAFFGQGTRLTVV.

The chain's CDR3 is CAWTDRMDGYTF. The CDR3 DNA reads as TGTGCCTGGACGGACAGGATGGACGGCTACACCTTC. V usage is TRBV30 and J usage is TRBJ1-2; TRBD1 matches 7 bases. Trimming at V came to 4 bases and at J to 8 bases, leaving 7 bases not matched to a gene. Germline values: CDR1 GTSNPN, CDR2 SVGIG (reference sequence). The CDR3 spans 12 residues.

This clone was counted once. The chain uses TRBV28 and TRBJ2-7; D possibly corresponds to TRBD2 (6 bases). The germline CDR1 and CDR2 sequences are MDHEN and SYDVKM. Trimming took 6 bases from V and 7 from J, leaving 22 bases between them. The CDR3 runs 15 residues. CDR3 sequence (DNA): TGTGCCAGCAGCTTGGCGGGACTGGGCACGAGTGAGCAGTACTTC. It codes for CASSLAGLGTSEQYF.

On this clone itself: The sample holds other DNA sequences that translate to the same CDR3. The J gene is TRBJ1-1, the V gene TRBV11-2; D may be TRBD1 (6 bases). This CDR3 is 11 amino acids long. Trimming removed 5 bases from V and 7 bases from J, with 8 bases in between. Looked up from germline, CDR1 is SGHAT and CDR2 is FQNNGV. CDR3 loop: CASSPRGEAFF. CDR3 DNA sequence: TGTGCCAGCAGCCCCAGGGGTGAAGCTTTCTTT.

J is TRBJ2-1 and V is TRBV14; 9 bases line up with TRBD1. V gave up 0 bases and J gave up 4 bases; unmatched junction bases: 16. The CDR3 length is 20 residues. Germline-derived CDR1 and CDR2 are SGHDN and FVKESK. The CDR3, as DNA: TGTGCCAGCAGCCAAGAAACCGGTTGGGTTACAGGGGGCCTATACAATGAGCAGTTCTTC. Protein product: CASSQETGWVTGGLYNEQFF.

This chain links TRBV5-5 with TRBJ1-5; 7 bases are a match to TRBD1. In germline, CDR1 is SGHKS, CDR2 YYEKEE (reference sequence). Losses at the gene ends were 1 base for V and 5 bases for J; bases not matched to a gene: 6. The CDR3 runs to 15 residues. Written as DNA, the CDR3 is TGTGCCAGCAGCTTGCTGGGACAGTATGATCAGCCCCAGCATTTT. Translating gives CASSLLGQYDQPQHF.

Only a few counts were recorded for this clone. J is TRBJ2-2 and V is TRBV7-3; a possible D gene is TRBD1 (6 bases). Germline V CDR1 and CDR2: SGHTA, FQGTGA. V was clipped by 5 bases and J by 6 bases, with 16 bases between them. CDR3 length: 15 residues. The CDR3, as DNA: TGTGCCAGCAGCCCTCTGGGACACCTGTCCGGGGAGCTGTTTTTT. Amino acid sequence: CASSPLGHLSGELFF.

A note on this clone: Relative to the germline gene, one junction end is altered; a read error may explain this. DNA for the CDR3: TGCGCCGGGGGACAGGGGTCAGGAGGAAACACCATATATTTT. Protein: CAGGQGSGGNTIYF. The chain is built from TRBV6-5 and TRBJ1-3; TRBD1 agrees at 10 bases. The germline CDR1 and CDR2 sequences are MNHEY and SVGAGI. The CDR3 runs 14 residues.

The V gene is TRBV5-1, the J gene TRBJ2-1; 7 bases map to TRBD2. This CDR3 comprises 14 residues. The ends lost 4 bases at V and 7 bases at J; junction bases unmatched: 8. From germline, CDR1 is SGHRS and CDR2 YFSETQ. CDR3 protein: CASSTAGVSNEQFF. The CDR3 bases are TGCGCCAGCAGCACTGCGGGAGTCAGTAATGAGCAGTTCTTC. Using reference TRBV5-1 and TRBJ2-1 for the parts outside the CDR3, the full variable domain is KAGVTQTPRYLIKTRGQQVTLSCSPISGHRSVSWYQQTPGQGLQFLFEYFSETQRNKGNFPGRFSGRQFSNSRSEMNVSTLELGDSALYLCASSTAGVSNEQFFGPGTRLTVL.

The rearrangement links TRBV7-2 to TRBJ1-1; D may be TRBD1 (5 bases). The germline gives CDR1 SGHTA, CDR2 FQGNSA. V dropped 1 base and J dropped 6 bases, with 6 bases sitting between them. The CDR3 extends over 12 amino acids. The CDR3 sequence is CASSLVGAEAFF. The CDR3 DNA reads TGTGCCAGCAGCTTAGTAGGGGCTGAAGCTTTCTTT.

This clone was recorded only once. The chain links TRBV7-8 to TRBJ2-1; no clear D gene. This CDR3 is 13 amino acids long. Germline CDR1 is SGHVS and CDR2 is FQNEAQ. Trimming stripped 1 base from V and 9 bases from J, with 10 bases between. CDR3 sequence: CASSLGSTGEQFF. The CDR3 nucleotides read TGTGCCAGCAGCTTAGGGAGCACCGGTGAGCAGTTCTTC.

Worth noting for this clone: Other nucleotide sequences from this sample produce the same CDR3. The rearrangement uses TRBV3-1 (or the pseudogene TRBV3-2) and TRBJ2-7; D is undetermined. Germline V gene data show CDR1 as LGHDT and CDR2 as YNNKEL (reference sequence). V lost 1 base to trimming and J lost 5 bases, with 6 bases between them. The CDR3 length is 12 residues. As DNA, the CDR3 is TGTGCCAGCAGCCAAGTCGCGCACGAGCAGTACTTC. Residues: CASSQVAHEQYF.

This rearrangement joins TRBV2 to TRBJ1-1; D unresolved. Germline values: CDR1 SNHLY, CDR2 FYNNEI. V was trimmed by 8 bases and J by 1 base, leaving 11 bases between them. The CDR3 loop spans 13 amino acids. The DNA of the CDR3 is TGTGCCAGCGGACGGGATAGGAACACTGAAGCTTTCTTT. It translates to CASGRDRNTEAFF. The variable domain in full, with the rest retrieved from reference TRBV2 and TRBJ1-1, is EPEVTQTPSHQVTQMGQEVILRCVPISNHLYFYWYRQILGQKVEFLVSFYNNEISEKSEIFDDQFSVERPDGSNFTLKIRSTKLEDSAMYFCASGRDRNTEAFFGQGTRLTVV.

The V and J genes are TRBV30 and TRBJ2-1, with D maybe TRBD1 (5 bases). This CDR3 comprises 15 residues. V shed 3 bases and J shed 0 bases, with 12 bases lying between them. Germline values: CDR1 GTSNPN, CDR2 SVGIG (reference sequence). The CDR3 region has the DNA TGTGCCTGGAGGGGGCGGTCCAGCTCCTACAATGAGCAGTTCTTC. This gives the protein CAWRGRSSSYNEQFF.

The gene calls are TRBV5-1 and TRBJ2-7, with unresolved D. The germline gives CDR1 SGHRS, CDR2 YFSETQ. The CDR3 is 15 residues long. Trimming took 0 bases from V and 5 from J, leaving 15 bases between them. The CDR3 protein is CASSLDHRLGHEQYF. Here the CDR3 DNA reads TGCGCCAGCAGCTTGGATCACCGTCTAGGCCACGAGCAGTACTTC.

As DNA, the CDR3 is TGTGCCTGGAGCCCTGGACAGCTGTATGGCTACACCTTC. Translation: CAWSPGQLYGYTF. The chain has TRBV30 and TRBJ1-2; a possible D gene is TRBD1 (6 bases). The CDR3 contains 13 residues. The V and J ends lost 3 bases and 5 bases respectively, with 13 bases between them. Germline CDR1 and CDR2: GTSNPN and SVGIG (reference sequence).

The chain combines TRBV5-8 with TRBJ1-5; possibly TRBD1 for D (6 bases). This CDR3 contains 12 residues. Germline V gene data show CDR1 as SGHTS and CDR2 as YDEGEE. Trimming left V 3 bases short and J 7 bases short, with 8 bases between. In nucleotides, the CDR3 is TGTGCCAGCAGCTACAGGGACCAGCCCCAGCATTTT. Its protein product is CASSYRDQPQHF.

CDR3 loop: CASSLLPTDTQYF. As DNA, the CDR3 is TGTGCCAGCAGCTTGCTCCCCACAGATACGCAGTATTTT. The chain uses TRBV5-5 and TRBJ2-3; unclear D gene. V was clipped by 1 base and J by 2 bases, with 5 bases between them. Germline CDR1 reads SGHKS; CDR2 reads YYEKEE (reference sequence). The CDR3 is made up of 13 amino acids. Full variable domain (remainder filled in from reference TRBV5-5 and TRBJ2-3): DAGVTQSPTHLIKTRGQQVTLRCSPISGHKSVSWYQQVLGQGPQFIFQYYEKEERGRGNFPDRFSARQFPNYSSELNVNALLLGDSALYLCASSLLPTDTQYFGPGTRLTVL.